This T cell receptor beta chain was identified during a study of shared clonotypes between healthy human individuals. Original processing methods: Sequence data from immunoSEQ were junction-only and lacked quality scores; consequently, filtering differed. Method: immunoSEQ multiplex PCR; TCRdb's copy keeps in-frame clones and lacks some. For V, J and clone size, that table is used; D and trimming come from the DNA. The table lists about 2 million clones, roughly 94% of them singletons. The study's findings and limits: Memory subsets generally showed lower estimated richness than naive subsets.

This CDR3 contains 12 residues. Germline-derived CDR1 and CDR2 are SGHNT and YYREEE (reference sequence). Trimming cost V 7 bases and J 6 bases; bases outside gene matches: 6. As regards this clone: Its antigen is currently unknown.

The V and J genes are TRBV5-4 and TRBJ2-7, with TRBD2 matching 8 bases. The sample taken for sequencing was naive CD4+ T cells sorted from blood. The subset was: CD45RA+ positively selected. The clonotype comes from a man between 18 and 29 years old in good health. The CDR3: CASSSGSREQYF. The CDR3 DNA reads TGTGCCAGCTCCAGCGGGAGTCGCGAGCAGTACTTC.